Shown below are 21 T cell receptor beta chains from a single sample sequenced in a study of PD-1 blockade in mismatch repair-deficient tumors. Assay: immunoSEQ multiplex PCR; the TCRdb copy retains only in-frame clones and omits some. Of about 79,000 clones listed, roughly 80% are singletons. The source material was peripheral blood, sampled 44 weeks after starting pembrolizumab. These receptor sequences come from an adult with mismatch repair-deficient cancer.

V usage is TRBV18 and J usage is TRBJ1-1, with D unresolved. Germline V gene lookup returns CDR1 KGHSH and CDR2 LQKENI. The CDR3 extends over 15 amino acids. V shed 2 bases and J shed 6 bases, with 16 bases lying between them. DNA for the CDR3: TGTGCCAGCTCACCAAGTGCGGCGGGGATGGCTGAAGCTTTCTTT. It yields the protein CASSPSAAGMAEAFF.

CDR3 sequence reads: CASGSGGINYEQYF. In DNA, the CDR3 is TGCGCCAGCGGAAGCGGAGGGATTAACTACGAGCAGTACTTC. This chain uses TRBV5-1 with TRBJ2-7; a possible D gene is TRBD2 (6 bases). The V and J ends lost 7 bases and 3 bases respectively, with 17 bases between them. This CDR3 region has 14 residues. The germline V gene has CDR1 SGHRS and CDR2 YFSETQ. The whole variable domain, remainder taken from reference TRBV5-1 and TRBJ2-7, is KAGVTQTPRYLIKTRGQQVTLSCSPISGHRSVSWYQQTPGQGLQFLFEYFSETQRNKGNFPGRFSGRQFSNSRSEMNVSTLELGDSALYLCASGSGGINYEQYFGPGTRLTVT.

This chain joins TRBV29-1 and TRBJ2-1; 8 nucleotides match TRBD2. J was trimmed by 7 bases and V by 4 bases; bases with no gene match: 3. The CDR3 is 12 residues long. Germline-derived CDR1 and CDR2 are SQVTM and ANQGSEA. CDR3 sequence: CSVGTSWNEQFF. The CDR3 nucleotides are TGCAGCGTTGGGACTAGCTGGAATGAGCAGTTCTTC.

The V gene is TRBV13, the J gene TRBJ2-1; TRBD2 aligns across 15 bases. The CDR3 is 20 amino acids. V lost 6 bases to trimming and J lost 1 base; unmatched junction nucleotides: 13. Germline V CDR1 and CDR2: PRHDT, FYEKMQ (reference sequence). The CDR3 DNA sequence: TGTGCCAGCAGTTCCCTTGGACTAGCGGGAGGGCCCATTTCCTACAATGAGCAGTTCTTC. Translation gives CASSSLGLAGGPISYNEQFF.

The chain couples TRBV28 to TRBJ2-1; 7 bases agree with TRBD2. The CDR3 is 14 amino acids. V lost 8 bases, J lost 3 bases, and 7 bases stayed unmatched. In germline, CDR1 is MDHEN, CDR2 SYDVKM. CDR3 in DNA: TGTGCCAGCGTCGGGGGGACTTACTACAATGAGCAGTTCTTC. Residues: CASVGGTYYNEQFF.

V and J are TRBV19 and TRBJ1-2, with 11 bases fitting TRBD1. The CDR3 loop spans 16 amino acids. The germline V gene has CDR1 LNHDA and CDR2 SQIVND (reference sequence). Unmatched junction bases numbered 6, after V lost 4 bases and J lost 2 bases. The CDR3 sequence is CASSTGQGATNYGYTF. DNA for the CDR3: TGTGCCAGTAGTACCGGACAGGGGGCGACCAACTATGGCTACACCTTC. The full variable domain, with the rest looked up from reference TRBV19 and TRBJ1-2, is DGGITQSPKYLFRKEGQNVTLSCEQNLNHDAMYWYRQDPGQGLRLIYYSQIVNDFQKGDIAEGYSVSREKKESFPLTVTSAQKNPTAFYLCASSTGQGATNYGYTFGSGTRLTVV.

The sample holds a few counts of this clone. V is TRBV2 and J is TRBJ2-7, with 8 bases lining up with TRBD2. CDR1 and CDR2 from the germline V gene are SNHLY and FYNNEI. The CDR3 extends over 13 amino acids. The ends lost 4 bases at V and 2 bases at J; junction bases unmatched: 1. In nucleotides, the CDR3 is TGTGCCAGCAGTGGGACTAGCCCCTACGAGCAGTACTTC. This translates into CASSGTSPYEQYF.

This clone has more than one count but fewer than ten. The chain uses TRBV6-5 and TRBJ1-2; 7 positions match TRBD1. The ends lost 5 bases at V and 5 bases at J; junction bases unmatched: 5. The CDR3 spans 13 residues. Germline V gene sequence: CDR1 MNHEY, CDR2 SVGAGI. The chain's CDR3 is CASSHRDSYGYTF. CDR3 sequence (DNA): TGTGCCAGCAGTCATCGGGACAGTTATGGCTACACCTTC.

V is TRBV18 and J is TRBJ2-1, with 10 positions matching TRBD2. The ends lost 8 bases at V and 7 bases at J; junction bases unmatched: 14. From germline, CDR1 is KGHSH and CDR2 LQKENI. The CDR3 sequence is 16 residues long. CDR3 loop: CASVTSRTSGLNEQFF. The CDR3 DNA sequence: TGTGCCAGCGTAACTTCTCGGACTAGCGGTCTAAATGAGCAGTTCTTC.

V gene TRBV4-1 combines with J gene TRBJ2-7, with a weak D call TRBD1 (6 bases). CDR1 and CDR2 from the germline V gene are MGHRA and YSYEKL. There are 17 residues in the CDR3. Trimming cost V 0 bases and J 2 bases, with 17 bases left between them. The DNA for the CDR3 is TGCGCCAGCAGCCAAGATATGGGGGCATCGGGGACCTACGAGCAGTACTTC. It translates to CASSQDMGASGTYEQYF.

This clone was counted once. The chain joins TRBV19 to TRBJ1-2, with 8 nucleotides matching TRBD1. The trim removed 5 bases at V and 4 bases at J, leaving 6 bases unmatched. Germline values: CDR1 LNHDA, CDR2 SQIVND (reference sequence). The CDR3 loop spans 14 amino acids. In nucleotides, the CDR3 is TGTGCCAGTAGTCCCAAGGACAGGGCCTATGGCTACACCTTC. Protein sequence: CASSPKDRAYGYTF.

The V gene is TRBV10-3, the J gene TRBJ2-1; D call uncertain. Germline CDR1 and CDR2: ENHRY and SYGVKD. The CDR3 is 13 amino acids. With 4 bases removed from V and 0 bases from J, the gap between germline ends came to 4 bases. The DNA of the CDR3 is TGTGCCATCAGTGTCGGCTCCTACAATGAGCAGTTCTTC. Amino acid sequence: CAISVGSYNEQFF.

The chain has TRBV4-1 and TRBJ2-2; TRBD2 matches 13 bases. V trimming: 6 bases; J trimming: 0 bases; junction bases outside the gene matches: 10. This CDR3 has 19 residues. CDR1 and CDR2 (germline): MGHRA, YSYEKL. CDR3 coding DNA: TGCGCCAGCAGACCTACCGGACTAGCGGGAGTGTCGAACACCGGGGAGCTGTTTTTT. This codes for CASRPTGLAGVSNTGELFF.

The V and J genes are TRBV27 and TRBJ1-5; TRBD1 aligns across 7 bases. V trimming: 5 bases; J trimming: 3 bases; junction bases outside the gene matches: 7. The CDR3 covers 15 residues. Germline CDR1 reads MNHEY; CDR2 reads SMNVEV (reference sequence). This CDR3 is CASSLIQGPNQPQHF. The CDR3 DNA sequence: TGTGCCAGCAGTCTCATACAGGGGCCCAATCAGCCCCAGCATTTT.

V gene TRBV28 combines with J gene TRBJ2-7; unclear D gene. The CDR3 covers 15 residues. CDR1 and CDR2 (germline): MDHEN, SYDVKM. V was clipped by 7 bases and J by 7 bases, with 23 bases between them. The CDR3 is CASNSTRWVPDEQYF. In nucleotides, the CDR3 is TGTGCCAGCAACTCCACTCGCTGGGTGCCCGATGAGCAGTACTTC.

V gene TRBV15 combines with J gene TRBJ2-3; D is uncertain. Trimming left V 0 bases short and J 2 bases short, with 9 bases between. The length of the CDR3 is 15 residues. Per germline, CDR1 LNHNV and CDR2 YYDKDF (reference sequence). CDR3 protein: CATSRDTEPTDTQYF. The CDR3 region has the DNA TGTGCCACCAGCAGAGACACAGAACCCACAGATACGCAGTATTTT.

The rearrangement joins TRBV27 to TRBJ2-1; TRBD1 aligns across 12 bases. Germline assignment: CDR1 MNHEY and CDR2 SMNVEV (reference sequence). The CDR3 is 16 amino acids. Trimming cost V 4 bases and J 6 bases; bases outside gene matches: 7. Here the CDR3 DNA reads TGTGCCAGCAGTTCCCCGGGGGACAGGGGGCGCAATGAGCAGTTCTTC. Its translation: CASSSPGDRGRNEQFF.

The chain is built from TRBV10-3 and TRBJ2-7; 11 nucleotides agree with TRBD2. The CDR3 runs 15 residues. V shed 4 bases and J 3 bases; nucleotides not matched to a gene: 5. In germline, CDR1 is ENHRY, CDR2 SYGVKD. CDR3 sequence reads: CAISGPGLADYEQYF. In nucleotides, the CDR3 is TGTGCCATCAGTGGTCCGGGACTAGCGGACTACGAGCAGTACTTC.

This clone was seen a handful of times. V usage is TRBV7-9 and J usage is TRBJ1-1; no clear D gene. The CDR3 length is 14 residues. The V gene lost 4 bases and the J gene lost 1 base, with 10 bases spanning the gap. Per the germline V gene, CDR1 is SEHNR and CDR2 is FQNEAQ (reference sequence). The DNA for the CDR3 is TGTGCCAGCAGCTCCCGCCAGAGGAACACTGAAGCTTTCTTT. Its protein is CASSSRQRNTEAFF.

CDR3 residues: CASSVDLDSENIQYF. The CDR3 bases are TGTGCCAGCAGCGTAGATCTGGACAGCGAAAACATTCAGTACTTC. The rearrangement joins TRBV9 to TRBJ2-4, with a weak D call TRBD1 (6 bases). V was trimmed by 0 bases and J by 5 bases, leaving 12 bases between them. CDR3 length equals 15 residues. The germline V gene encodes CDR1 SGDLS and CDR2 YYNGEE.

Remarks on this clone: The junction does not match germline at one end; this may be a read error. V usage is TRBV12-5 and J usage is TRBJ1-1; 12 bases map to TRBD1. The CDR3 sequence is 17 residues long. Germline CDR1 is LGHNT and CDR2 is FRNRAP. The CDR3 here is CASGLKGTGGLNTEAFF. For the CDR3, the DNA is TGTGCTAGTGGTTTGAAAGGGACAGGGGGCTTGAATACTGAAGCTTTCTTT.